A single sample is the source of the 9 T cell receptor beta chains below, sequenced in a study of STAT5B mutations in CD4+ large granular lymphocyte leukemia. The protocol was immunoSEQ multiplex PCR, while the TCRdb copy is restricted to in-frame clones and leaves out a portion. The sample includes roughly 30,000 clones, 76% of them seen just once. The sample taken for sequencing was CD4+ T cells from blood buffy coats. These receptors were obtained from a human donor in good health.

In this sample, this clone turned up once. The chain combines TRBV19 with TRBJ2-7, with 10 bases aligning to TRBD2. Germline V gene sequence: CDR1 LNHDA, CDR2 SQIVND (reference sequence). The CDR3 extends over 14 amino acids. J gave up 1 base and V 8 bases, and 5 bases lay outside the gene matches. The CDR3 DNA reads TGTGCCAGTGGGTCTAGCGGGAGATCCTACGAGCAGTACTTC. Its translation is CASGSSGRSYEQYF. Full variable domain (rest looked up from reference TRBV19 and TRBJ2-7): DGGITQSPKYLFRKEGQNVTLSCEQNLNHDAMYWYRQDPGQGLRLIYYSQIVNDFQKGDIAEGYSVSREKKESFPLTVTSAQKNPTAFYLCASGSSGRSYEQYFGPGTRLTVT.

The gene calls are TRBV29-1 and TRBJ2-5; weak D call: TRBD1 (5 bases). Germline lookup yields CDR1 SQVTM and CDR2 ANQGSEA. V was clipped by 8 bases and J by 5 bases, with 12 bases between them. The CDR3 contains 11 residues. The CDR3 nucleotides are TGCAGCTACGGCAGGGTGGAGACCCAGTACTTC. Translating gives CSYGRVETQYF.

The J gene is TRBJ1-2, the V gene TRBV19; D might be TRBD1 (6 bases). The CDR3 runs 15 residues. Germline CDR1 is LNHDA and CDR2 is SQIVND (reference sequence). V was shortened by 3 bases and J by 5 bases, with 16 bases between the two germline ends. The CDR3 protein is CASSIGGPGVYGYTF. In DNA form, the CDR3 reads TGTGCCAGTAGTATTGGGGGCCCAGGAGTTTATGGCTACACCTTC.

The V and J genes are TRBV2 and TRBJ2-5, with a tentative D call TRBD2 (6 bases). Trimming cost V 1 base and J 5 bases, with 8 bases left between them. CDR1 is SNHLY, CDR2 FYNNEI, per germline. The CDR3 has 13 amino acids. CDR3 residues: CASSEVAGETQYF. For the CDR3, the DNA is TGTGCCAGCAGTGAAGTGGCGGGGGAGACCCAGTACTTC.

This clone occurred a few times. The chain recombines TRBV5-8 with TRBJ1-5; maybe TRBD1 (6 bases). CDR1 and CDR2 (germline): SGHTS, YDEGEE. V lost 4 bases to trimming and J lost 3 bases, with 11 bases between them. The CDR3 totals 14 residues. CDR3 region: CASSVGGHNQPQHF. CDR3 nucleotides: TGTGCCAGCAGCGTGGGGGGCCACAATCAGCCCCAGCATTTT.

The CDR3 coding sequence is TGCAGCGTTGGCGGGGGCTCGGATACGCAGTATTTT. Amino acid sequence: CSVGGGSDTQYF. The chain employs TRBV29-1 and TRBJ2-3; a possible D gene is TRBD2 (7 bases). Germline V lookup: CDR1 SQVTM, CDR2 ANQGSEA. Between the trimmed V and J ends, which lost 4 bases and 6 bases, there was a span of 11 bases. CDR3 size: 12 residues.

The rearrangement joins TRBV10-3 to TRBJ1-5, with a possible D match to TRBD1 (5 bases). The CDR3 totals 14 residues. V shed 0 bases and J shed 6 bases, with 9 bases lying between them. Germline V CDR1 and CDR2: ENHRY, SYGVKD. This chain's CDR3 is CAISESSGLQPQHF. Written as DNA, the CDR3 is TGTGCCATCAGTGAGTCGTCGGGACTTCAGCCCCAGCATTTT.

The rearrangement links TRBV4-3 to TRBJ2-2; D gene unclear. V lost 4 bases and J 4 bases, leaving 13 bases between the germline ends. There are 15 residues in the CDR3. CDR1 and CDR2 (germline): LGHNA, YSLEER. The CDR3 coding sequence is TGCGCCAGCAGCCTTTCAGGCGGTAGCACCGGGGAGCTGTTTTTT. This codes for CASSLSGGSTGELFF.

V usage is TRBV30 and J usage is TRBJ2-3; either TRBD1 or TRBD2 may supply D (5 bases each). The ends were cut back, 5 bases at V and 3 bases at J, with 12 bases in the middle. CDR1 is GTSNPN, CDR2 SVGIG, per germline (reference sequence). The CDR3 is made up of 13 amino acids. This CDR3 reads CAWGDPATDTQYF. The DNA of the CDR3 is TGTGCCTGGGGGGACCCTGCAACAGATACGCAGTATTTT.